The present entry profiles one TCR beta chain with its context. This sample is part of a study of blood T cell repertoires in COVID-19. Study information: From the United States, Italy and Spain came samples of acute and convalescent COVID-19. PBMCs, B-cell-depleted T cells, or T cells were the source of the cDNA or gDNA that made up the material.

Authors' analysis steps: Estimated nucleated cell counts came from reference gene primer amplification. Clones were sequenced by immunoSEQ multiplex PCR, and TCRdb holds only the in-frame ones, with some missing. V, J and clone size are those of that table, while D and trimming were read from the DNA. Of some 100,000 clones detected, more than 75% appear once; the ten largest clones hold more than 5.5%. The CDR3 sequence is 13 residues long. The V gene's germline CDR1 is LGHDT and CDR2 YNNKEL (reference sequence). Deletions cut 0 bases from V and 10 bases from J, with 10 bases between. This sequence joins TRBV3-1 (or the pseudogene TRBV3-2) and TRBJ2-1; D not certain. This clonotype originated in a man aged 45-65 years with active or convalescent COVID-19. Sequencing was done on a sample of peripheral blood. CDR3 region: CASSQELIGEQFF. CDR3 DNA sequence: TGTGCCAGCAGCCAAGAATTAATCGGGGAGCAGTTCTTC.